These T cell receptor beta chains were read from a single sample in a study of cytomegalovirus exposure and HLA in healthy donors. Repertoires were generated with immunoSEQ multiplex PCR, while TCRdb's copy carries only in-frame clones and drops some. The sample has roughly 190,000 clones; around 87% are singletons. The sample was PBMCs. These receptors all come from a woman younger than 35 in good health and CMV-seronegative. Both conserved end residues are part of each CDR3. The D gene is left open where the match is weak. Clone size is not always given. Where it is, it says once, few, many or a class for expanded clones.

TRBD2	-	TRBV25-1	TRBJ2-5	CASSEAGRVRETQYF	TGTGCCAGCAGTGAAGCAGGGAGGGTCAGAGAGACCCAGTACTTC
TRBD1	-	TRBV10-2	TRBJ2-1	CASRDRTGPYNEQFF	TGCGCCAGCAGGGATCGGACAGGGCCCTACAATGAGCAGTTCTTC
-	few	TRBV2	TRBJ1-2	CASSDGWQVYGYTF	TGTGCCAGCAGTGATGGCTGGCAGGTTTATGGCTACACCTTC
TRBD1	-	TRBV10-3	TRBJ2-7	CAIRLGQGPYEQYF	TGTGCCATCAGACTAGGACAGGGGCCCTACGAGCAGTACTTC
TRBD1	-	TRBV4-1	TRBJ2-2	CASSHGGTGGDTGELFF	TGCGCCAGCAGCCATGGCGGGACAGGGGGGGATACCGGGGAGCTGTTTTTT
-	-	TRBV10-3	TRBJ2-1	CAISEELISYNEQFF	TGTGCCATCAGTGAGGAACTGATCTCCTACAATGAGCAGTTCTTC
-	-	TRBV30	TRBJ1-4	CAWGGGSTNEKLFF	TGTGCCTGGGGCGGGGGTTCTACTAATGAAAAACTGTTTTTT
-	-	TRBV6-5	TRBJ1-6	CASSYSTVPDNSPLHF	TGTGCCAGCAGTTACTCGACAGTCCCGGATAATTCACCCCTCCACTTT
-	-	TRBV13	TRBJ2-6	CASSSYGGSSSGANVLTF	TGTGCCAGCAGCTCTTACGGGGGTTCCTCATCTGGGGCCAACGTCCTGACTTTC
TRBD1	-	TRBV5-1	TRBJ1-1	CASSPRGQRAEAFF	TGCGCCAGCAGCCCGAGGGGGCAACGAGCTGAAGCTTTCTTT
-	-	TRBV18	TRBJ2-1	CASSPRGHMGNEQFF	TGTGCCAGCTCACCACGGGGACATATGGGGAATGAGCAGTTCTTC
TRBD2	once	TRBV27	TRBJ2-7	CASRLRRGGHEQYF	TGTGCCAGCAGATTACGACGGGGGGGGCACGAGCAGTACTTC
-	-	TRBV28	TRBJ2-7	CASNPGQSYEQYF	TGTGCCAGCAATCCGGGACAATCCTACGAGCAGTACTTC
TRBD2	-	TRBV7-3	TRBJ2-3	CASSLTGTSGGRGTQYF	TGTGCCAGCAGCTTAACAGGCACTAGCGGGGGTCGGGGTACGCAGTATTTT
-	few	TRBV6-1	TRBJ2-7	CASSLFRGSSYEQYF	TGTGCCAGCAGTCTCTTTCGGGGGTCCTCCTACGAGCAGTACTTC
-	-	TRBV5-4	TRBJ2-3	CASSLRRGGLDTQYF	TGTGCCAGCAGCTTGCGCCGCGGCGGGCTAGATACGCAGTATTTT
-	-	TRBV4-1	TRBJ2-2	CASRGDSGGLDTGELFF	TGCGCCAGCAGAGGGGACAGCGGGGGACTGGACACCGGGGAGCTGTTTTTT
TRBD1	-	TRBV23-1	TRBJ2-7	CASSKTGGAVEQYF	TGCGCCAGCTCCAAGACAGGGGGCGCGGTCGAGCAGTACTTC